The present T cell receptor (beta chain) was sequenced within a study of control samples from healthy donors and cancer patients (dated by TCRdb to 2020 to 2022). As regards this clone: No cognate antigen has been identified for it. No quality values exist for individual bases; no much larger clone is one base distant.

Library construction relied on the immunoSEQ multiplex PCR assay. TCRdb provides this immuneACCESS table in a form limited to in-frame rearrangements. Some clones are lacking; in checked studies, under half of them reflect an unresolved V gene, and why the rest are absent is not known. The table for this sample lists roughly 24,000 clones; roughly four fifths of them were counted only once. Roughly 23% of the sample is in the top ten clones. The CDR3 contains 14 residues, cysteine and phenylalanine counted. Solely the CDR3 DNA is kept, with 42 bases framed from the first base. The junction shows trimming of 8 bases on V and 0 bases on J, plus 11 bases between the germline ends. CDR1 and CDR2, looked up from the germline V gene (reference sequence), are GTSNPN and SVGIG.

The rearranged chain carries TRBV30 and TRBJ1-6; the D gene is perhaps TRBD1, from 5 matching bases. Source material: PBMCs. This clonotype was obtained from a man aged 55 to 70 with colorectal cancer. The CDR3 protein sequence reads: CATRQSSYNSPLHF. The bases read TGTGCCACCCGACAGAGCTCCTATAATTCACCCCTCCACTTT. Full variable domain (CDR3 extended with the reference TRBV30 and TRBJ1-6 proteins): SQTIHQWPATLVQPVGSPLSLECTVEGTSNPNLYWYRQAAGRGLQLLFYSVGIGQISSEVPQNLSASRPQDRQFILSSKKLLLSDSGFYLCATRQSSYNSPLHFGNGTRLTVT.